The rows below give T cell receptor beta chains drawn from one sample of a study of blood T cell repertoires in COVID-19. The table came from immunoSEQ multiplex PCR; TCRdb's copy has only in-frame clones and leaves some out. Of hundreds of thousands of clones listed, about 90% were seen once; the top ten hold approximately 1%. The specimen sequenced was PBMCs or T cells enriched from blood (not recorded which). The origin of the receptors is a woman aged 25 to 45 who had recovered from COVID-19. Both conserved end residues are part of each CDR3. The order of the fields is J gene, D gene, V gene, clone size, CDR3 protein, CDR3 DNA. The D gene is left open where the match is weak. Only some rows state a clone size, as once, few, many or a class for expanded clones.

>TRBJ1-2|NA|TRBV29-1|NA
CSVTGGGGYTF
TGCAGCGTTACCGGCGGCGGCGGCTACACCTTC
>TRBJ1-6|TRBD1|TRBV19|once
CASSIRGVPGAWTGVGSPLHF
TGTGCCAGTAGTATACGGGGGGTCCCTGGGGCCTGGACAGGGGTAGGCTCACCCCTCCACTTT
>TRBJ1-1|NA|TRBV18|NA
CASSSTGNTEAFF
TGTGCCAGCTCGTCGACAGGGAACACTGAAGCTTTCTTT
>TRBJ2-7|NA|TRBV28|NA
CASRRRASYEQYF
TGTGCCAGCAGGAGGCGGGCGAGCTACGAGCAGTACTTC
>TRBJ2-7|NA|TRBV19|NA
CASSIDPQGGYEQYF
TGTGCCAGTAGTATCGACCCGCAGGGGGGTTACGAGCAGTACTTC
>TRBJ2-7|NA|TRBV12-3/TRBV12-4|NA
CASSHRDEQYF
TGTGCCAGCTCCCACCGCGACGAGCAGTACTTC
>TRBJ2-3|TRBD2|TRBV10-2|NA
CASSPRLAGLTDTQYF
TGCGCCAGCAGTCCAAGACTAGCGGGGTTAACAGATACGCAGTATTTT
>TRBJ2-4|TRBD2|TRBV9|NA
CASSVAAGAGNIQYF
TGTGCCAGCAGCGTGGCAGCGGGGGCGGGAAACATTCAGTACTTC
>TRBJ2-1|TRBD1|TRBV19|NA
CASSIVPTGVKINEQFF
TGTGCCAGTAGTATAGTTCCCACAGGGGTAAAGATCAATGAGCAGTTCTTC
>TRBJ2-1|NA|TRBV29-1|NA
CSVDVQLSPLGQFF
TGCAGCGTCGACGTCCAACTCAGCCCCCTAGGGCAGTTCTTC
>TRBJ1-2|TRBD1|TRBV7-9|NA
CASSSQGAPAYGYTF
TGTGCCAGCAGCTCACAGGGGGCTCCTGCCTATGGCTACACCTTC